The entry that follows covers one T cell receptor beta chain sequence. These data are taken from a study of blood T cell repertoires in COVID-19. At the level of the study: COVID-19 samples from acute and convalescent phases originated in the United States, Italy and Spain.

V was clipped by 5 bases and J by 2 bases, with 15 bases between them. CDR1 is SEHNR and CDR2 is FQNEAQ in the germline V gene (reference sequence). The CDR3 length is 15 residues. TCRdb keeps only in-frame clones here, not all; method: immunoSEQ multiplex PCR. This table holds around 250,000 clones, approximately 81% found once. The source of this sequence is a woman under 30 with acute or convalescent COVID-19. This rearrangement joins TRBV7-9 to TRBJ1-1; no firm D call. Sequencing was performed on peripheral blood. CDR3 in DNA: TGTGCCAGCAGCACCTTACAGAGACCAAACACTGAAGCTTTCTTT. Its translation is CASSTLQRPNTEAFF. The whole variable domain, filled in from reference TRBV7-9 and TRBJ1-1, reads DTGVSQNPRHKITKRGQNVTFRCDPISEHNRLYWYRQTLGQGPEFLTYFQNEAQLEKSRLLSDRFSAERPKGSFSTLEIQRTEQGDSAMYLCASSTLQRPNTEAFFGQGTRLTVV.